This T cell receptor (beta chain) is from a study of shared T cell receptors in the human thymus. Sequenced by immunoSEQ multiplex PCR; TCRdb stores in-frame clones only, minus some. This table holds hundreds of thousands of clones, 88% found once. Deletions cut 4 bases from V and 9 bases from J, with 8 bases between. This CDR3 spans 11 amino acids. Germline CDR1 SGHRS, CDR2 YFSETQ. Another study also made use of these data, one on human thymus T cells. This second study says: Among the donors, all were healthy Finnish infants having corrective surgery for congenital heart defects. Corrective heart surgery yielded the resections from which the thymus tissue came. Usage of V and J genes appeared biased in thymic and blood repertoires. Related research has reported that thymic repertoires overlap highly among unrelated individuals.

The origin of this receptor is a boy under two years old with a congenital heart defect. The sequencing sample was made of thymocytes. The V gene is TRBV5-1, the J gene TRBJ2-1, with D possibly matching TRBD2 (6 bases). CDR3 protein: CASSRGGEQFF. The CDR3 region has the DNA TGCGCCAGCAGCCGGGGAGGTGAGCAGTTCTTC. The whole variable domain, filled in from reference TRBV5-1 and TRBJ2-1, reads KAGVTQTPRYLIKTRGQQVTLSCSPISGHRSVSWYQQTPGQGLQFLFEYFSETQRNKGNFPGRFSGRQFSNSRSEMNVSTLELGDSALYLCASSRGGEQFFGPGTRLTVL.